This TCR beta chain was retrieved from a study of cytomegalovirus exposure and HLA in healthy donors. Overall study: Researchers found that 81% of over 350 genotyped donors fell within the Caucasian-associated ancestry cluster.

V shed 0 bases, J shed 8 bases, and the junction held 5 bases outside the gene matches. The CDR3 covers 14 residues. Germline V gene lookup returns CDR1 GTSNPN and CDR2 SVGIG (reference sequence). The study, taken as a whole, reports: TCR beta chains numbering some 160 were designated cytomegalovirus-associated. Being productive about 90% or about 30% of the time was typical of most TCR beta V segments in an earlier analysis. As a later analysis showed, several of the most significant clusters appeared to be linked to common viral pathogens.

As concerns this clone: Its specificity is not known.

PCR amplification relied on 60 Vbeta primers (plus 13 Jbeta primers). Libraries were prepared by immunoSEQ multiplex PCR; TCRdb keeps only in-frame clonotypes and omits some of them. The sample shows 110,000 to 150,000 clones, approximately 72% of them seen only once. This sequence originates from a man in his forties in good health and CMV-seronegative. The chain joins TRBV30 to TRBJ2-1; TRBD2 agrees at 9 bases. The sequencing input was PBMCs. The CDR3, as DNA: TGTGCCTGGAGTGTTGCGGGAGGGCCGGATGAGCAGTTCTTC. It is translated as CAWSVAGGPDEQFF.